This T cell receptor beta chain was captured by sequencing in a study of cytomegalovirus exposure and HLA in healthy donors. The germline V gene encodes CDR1 MGHRA and CDR2 YSYEKL. This CDR3 has 14 amino acids. Losses at the gene ends were 5 bases for V and 3 bases for J; bases not matched to a gene: 6. Only a few counts were recorded for this clone. The PCR contained 60 Vbeta and 13 Jbeta primers. The repertoire was sequenced with immunoSEQ multiplex PCR; TCRdb's copy has only in-frame clones and lacks some. Of over 150,000 clones in the sample, 65% to 70% were seen once. This chain joins TRBV4-1 and TRBJ2-7; 8 nucleotides line up with TRBD1. The specimen was PBMCs. This clonotype originated in a woman aged 18-30 years in good health and CMV-seropositive. CDR3 protein: CASSAPGGVYEQYF. The CDR3 DNA sequence: TGCGCCAGCAGCGCCCCAGGGGGCGTCTACGAGCAGTACTTC.